These 4 T cell receptor beta chains were sequenced from one sample in a study of cytomegalovirus exposure and HLA in healthy donors. The PCR was carried out with 60 Vbeta primers and 13 Jbeta primers. TCRdb keeps only in-frame clones here, not all; method: immunoSEQ multiplex PCR. This sample yields over 80,000 clones, of which around 74% are seen a single time; approximately 3% belongs to the top ten. Specimen: PBMCs. These TCRs come from a female donor in good health and CMV-seropositive.

This clone was picked up one time. The rearrangement links TRBV5-1 to TRBJ2-7; D may be TRBD2 (7 bases). CDR3 length equals 13 residues. Germline lookup yields CDR1 SGHRS and CDR2 YFSETQ. The V and J ends lost 5 bases and 3 bases respectively, with 12 bases between them. The DNA for the CDR3 is TGCGCCAGCAGTGGGGGGGGGCTCTACGAGCAGTACTTC. Its translation is CASSGGGLYEQYF.

The chain combines TRBV4-2 with TRBJ2-5; 11 bases are shared with TRBD2. Germline CDR1 reads LGHNA; CDR2 reads YNFKEQ. V dropped 1 base and J dropped 5; count of bases not matched to a gene: 9. The CDR3 totals 17 residues. The CDR3 sequence is CASSQGGLAGGWETQYF. In DNA form, the CDR3 reads TGTGCCAGCAGCCAAGGGGGGCTAGCGGGGGGTTGGGAGACCCAGTACTTC.

This chain connects TRBV30 to TRBJ2-7; 13 nucleotides line up with TRBD2. The CDR3 contains 16 residues. Trimming took 0 bases from V and 2 from J; bases not matched to a gene: 4. Germline V gene data show CDR1 as GTSNPN and CDR2 as SVGIG (reference sequence). The CDR3 coding sequence is TGTGCCTGGAGTGTACTAGCGGGAGGGGGGGCCTACGAGCAGTACTTC. Translated: CAWSVLAGGGAYEQYF.

The V and J genes are TRBV29-1 and TRBJ2-3, with 7 bases fitting TRBD1. V lost 6 bases to trimming and J lost 4 bases; unmatched junction nucleotides: 4. The germline CDR1 and CDR2 sequences are SQVTM and ANQGSEA. CDR3 size: 12 residues. CDR3 coding DNA: TGCAGCGTGCGACAGGGCGCAGATACGCAGTATTTT. It encodes CSVRQGADTQYF.